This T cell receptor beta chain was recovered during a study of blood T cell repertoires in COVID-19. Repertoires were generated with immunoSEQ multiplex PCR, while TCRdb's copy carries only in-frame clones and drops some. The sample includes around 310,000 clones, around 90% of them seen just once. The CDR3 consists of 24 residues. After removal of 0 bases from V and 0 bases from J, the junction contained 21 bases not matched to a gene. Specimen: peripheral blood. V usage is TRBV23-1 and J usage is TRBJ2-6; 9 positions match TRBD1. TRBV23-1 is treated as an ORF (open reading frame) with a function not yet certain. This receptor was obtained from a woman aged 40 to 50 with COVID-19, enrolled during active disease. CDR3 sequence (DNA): TGCGCCAGCAGTCAATCGGAGGCGTCCGAAAACGGACAGGGGAAAAGCTCTGGGGCCAACGTCCTGACTTTC. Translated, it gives CASSQSEASENGQGKSSGANVLTF.